The 14 T cell receptor beta chains given below trace back to one sample, sequenced in a study of siplizumab effects on memory and regulatory T cells. Libraries were prepared by immunoSEQ multiplex PCR; TCRdb keeps only in-frame clonotypes and omits some of them. The sample carries about 100,000 clones, 85% to 95% recorded once. Sequenced sample: non-Treg CD4+ T cells sorted from blood. The receptors shown here come from a human donor in good health.

The chain employs TRBV7-9 and TRBJ1-6; the match to TRBD1 covers 7 bases. Losses at the gene ends were 5 bases for V and 7 bases for J; bases not matched to a gene: 8. CDR3 length: 15 amino acids. The germline CDR1 and CDR2 sequences are SEHNR and FQNEAQ (reference sequence). CDR3 nucleotides: TGTGCCAGCAGCCCCGCAACAGGGGAGAATTCACCCCTCCACTTT. This codes for CASSPATGENSPLHF.

V usage is TRBV30 and J usage is TRBJ2-1, with 10 bases fitting TRBD2. There are 14 residues in the CDR3. Germline V lookup: CDR1 GTSNPN, CDR2 SVGIG (reference sequence). V gave up 0 bases and J gave up 9 bases; unmatched junction bases: 5. The CDR3 reads CAWSVLAGRGEQFF. In DNA form, the CDR3 reads TGTGCCTGGAGTGTACTAGCGGGAAGAGGTGAGCAGTTCTTC.

In this sample, this clone turned up a few times. The chain combines TRBV13 with TRBJ1-1, with D perhaps TRBD1 (6 bases). Trimming left V 6 bases short and J 1 base short, with 9 bases between. The CDR3 contains 13 residues. From germline, CDR1 is PRHDT and CDR2 FYEKMQ (reference sequence). The CDR3 spells CASSSTGNTEAFF. In DNA form, the CDR3 reads TGTGCCAGCAGTTCGACAGGGAACACTGAAGCTTTCTTT. The full variable domain, its missing parts supplied by reference TRBV13 and TRBJ1-1, is AAGVIQSPRHLIKEKRETATLKCYPIPRHDTVYWYQQGPGQDPQFLISFYEKMQSDKGSIPDRFSAQQFSDYHSELNMSSLELGDSALYFCASSSTGNTEAFFGQGTRLTVV.

This sequence joins TRBV25-1 and TRBJ2-3, with D maybe TRBD2 (6 bases). V shed 4 bases and J shed 4 bases, with 12 bases lying between them. CDR3 length equals 14 residues. Germline V gene sequence: CDR1 MGHDK, CDR2 SYGVNS. Written as DNA, the CDR3 is TGTGCCAGCAGTGTAACGGGAGAGCCAGATACGCAGTATTTT. Its protein is CASSVTGEPDTQYF.

The chain combines TRBV5-5 with TRBJ1-1, with D unclear. CDR1 SGHKS and CDR2 YYEKEE come from the germline V gene (reference sequence). CDR3 length: 14 residues. Trimming shortened V by 2 bases and J by 2 bases, and 10 bases separated the two germline ends. The chain's CDR3 is CASSFTTGNTEAFF. CDR3 in DNA: TGTGCCAGCAGCTTCACGACCGGAAACACTGAAGCTTTCTTT.

The gene calls are TRBV9 and TRBJ1-2; tentative D call: TRBD1 (6 bases). Germline V gene lookup returns CDR1 SGDLS and CDR2 YYNGEE. Between the trimmed V and J ends, which lost 0 bases and 4 bases, there was a span of 19 bases. CDR3 length: 17 amino acids. CDR3: CASSVGTVGADLYGYTF. In DNA form, the CDR3 reads TGTGCCAGCAGCGTAGGAACAGTGGGGGCCGACCTCTATGGCTACACCTTC.

The chain couples TRBV7-3 to TRBJ1-2; the D is unclear. Germline V gene lookup returns CDR1 SGHTA and CDR2 FQGTGA. The length of the CDR3 is 14 residues. V shed 2 bases and J shed 8 bases, with 15 bases lying between them. The CDR3 region is CASSLPSYKLGYTF. As DNA, the CDR3 is TGTGCCAGCAGCTTACCATCTTACAAGCTCGGCTACACCTTC.

This clone was found once. The chain is built from TRBV7-7 and TRBJ2-5; tentatively, D is TRBD2 (6 bases). V dropped 5 bases and J dropped 2 bases, with 15 bases sitting between them. Germline V gives CDR1 SSHAT, CDR2 FNYEAQ (reference sequence). CDR3 length equals 15 residues. The CDR3 DNA sequence: TGTGCCAGCAGCAAAATCGGAGGGTTTCAAGAGACCCAGTACTTC. Translation gives CASSKIGGFQETQYF.

This chain joins TRBV27 and TRBJ2-5; 14 nucleotides agree with TRBD2. The CDR3 totals 18 residues. Germline trimming cut 8 bases from V and 7 bases from J; bases unmatched to any gene: 18. The germline V gene has CDR1 MNHEY and CDR2 SMNVEV (reference sequence). The CDR3 reads CASSSYGTSGREVGTQYF. The CDR3 bases are TGTGCCAGCTCCTCTTACGGGACTAGCGGGAGAGAGGTGGGGACCCAGTACTTC.

The chain uses TRBV5-1 and TRBJ2-2; tentative D call: TRBD1 (6 bases). Per germline, CDR1 SGHRS and CDR2 YFSETQ. The CDR3 covers 15 residues. The V gene lost 5 bases and the J gene lost 3 bases, with 14 bases spanning the gap. The CDR3 reads CASRPQGRDTGELFF. As DNA, the CDR3 is TGCGCCAGCAGACCCCAGGGGCGGGACACCGGGGAGCTGTTTTTT.

The chain carries TRBV19 and TRBJ1-5; D perhaps matches TRBD1 (6 bases). The germline V gene encodes CDR1 LNHDA and CDR2 SQIVND (reference sequence). Trimming stripped 7 bases from V and 0 bases from J, with 13 bases between. The CDR3 sequence is 15 residues long. CDR3: CASKQGGDSNQPQHF. In DNA, the CDR3 is TGTGCCAGTAAACAGGGCGGAGATAGCAATCAGCCCCAGCATTTT.

The chain carries TRBV18 and TRBJ1-3, with D uncertain. Germline assignment: CDR1 KGHSH and CDR2 LQKENI. CDR3 length equals 12 residues. V lost 4 bases and J lost 6, with 7 bases in between. This CDR3 is CASSLAENTIYF. The CDR3 coding sequence is TGTGCCAGCTCACTAGCCGAAAACACCATATATTTT. The full variable domain, completed using reference TRBV18 and TRBJ1-3, is NAGVMQNPRHLVRRRGQEARLRCSPMKGHSHVYWYRQLPEEGLKFMVYLQKENIIDESGMPKERFSAEFPKEGPSILRIQQVVRGDSAAYFCASSLAENTIYFGEGSWLTVV.

This sequence joins TRBV25-1 and TRBJ1-2; 10 nucleotides agree with TRBD1. Germline CDR1 MGHDK, CDR2 SYGVNS. The CDR3 is 15 amino acids. Trimming removed 6 bases from V and 5 bases from J; junction bases left unmatched: 9. The CDR3 loop reads CASRPAPDRGYGYTF. CDR3 sequence (DNA): TGTGCCAGCAGGCCGGCCCCGGACAGGGGGTATGGCTACACCTTC.

V is TRBV6-1 and J is TRBJ1-1; TRBD1 is a possible D gene (5 bases). From germline, CDR1 is MNHNS and CDR2 SASEGT. V was cut by 5 bases and J by 6 bases, with 16 bases left in between. This CDR3 is 14 amino acids long. CDR3 loop: CASSHPGGSAEAFF. For the CDR3, the DNA is TGTGCCAGCAGTCATCCTGGGGGGAGCGCTGAAGCTTTCTTT.